Below are 15 T cell receptor beta chains sequenced from a single sample in a study of blood T cell repertoires in COVID-19. Profiling relied on immunoSEQ multiplex PCR, and the TCRdb table lists in-frame clones only, not all of them. The data show approximately 200,000 clones, 70% to 85% seen once. The sample was PBMCs or T cells enriched from blood (not recorded which). The receptors stem from a woman aged 25 to 39 who had recovered from COVID-19.

This clone turned up a few times. V gene TRBV5-6 combines with J gene TRBJ2-3; 9 bases fit TRBD1. Germline V lookup: CDR1 SGHDT, CDR2 YYEEEE. V gave up 1 base and J gave up 0 bases; unmatched junction bases: 9. The CDR3 loop spans 18 amino acids. The DNA of the CDR3 is TGTGCCAGCAGCTTGAAGACAGGGGGTAGCCCTAGCACAGATACGCAGTATTTT. This codes for CASSLKTGGSPSTDTQYF.

This sequence joins TRBV11-2 and TRBJ1-2; D remains ambiguous. The CDR3 is 11 residues long. Trimming removed 5 bases from V and 4 bases from J, with 5 bases in between. Germline loops: CDR1 SGHAT, CDR2 FQNNGV. CDR3 sequence reads: CASSTGYGYTF. DNA for the CDR3: TGTGCCAGCAGCACGGGCTATGGCTACACCTTC.

V and J are TRBV24-1 and TRBJ1-5; D is ambiguous. This CDR3 contains 14 residues. Germline CDR1 reads KGHDR; CDR2 reads SFDVKD. V lost 4 bases and J 0 bases, leaving 6 bases between the germline ends. The CDR3 nucleotides are TGTGCCACCAGTGAGTATTATAGCAATCAGCCCCAGCATTTT. This codes for CATSEYYSNQPQHF.

The chain employs TRBV5-1 and TRBJ2-1; D gene unclear. Trimming stripped 0 bases from V and 6 bases from J, with 10 bases between. The germline V gene has CDR1 SGHRS and CDR2 YFSETQ. This CDR3 region has 14 residues. This CDR3 is CASSLVAGVNEQFF. In nucleotides, the CDR3 is TGCGCCAGCAGCTTGGTCGCCGGAGTCAATGAGCAGTTCTTC.

The chain couples TRBV27 to TRBJ1-2, with 8 nucleotides matching TRBD1. Looked up from germline, CDR1 is MNHEY and CDR2 is SMNVEV (reference sequence). The J segment lost 4 bases and the V segment lost 8 bases, leaving 9 bases of the junction unmatched. The CDR3 totals 14 residues. Here the CDR3 reads CASAVGQGGYGYTF. The CDR3 nucleotides read TGTGCCAGCGCTGTCGGACAGGGAGGCTATGGCTACACCTTC.

V gene TRBV9 combines with J gene TRBJ1-2, with a possible D match to TRBD1 (5 bases). Trimming shortened V by 2 bases and J by 3 bases, and 11 bases separated the two germline ends. Germline lookup yields CDR1 SGDLS and CDR2 YYNGEE. This CDR3 is 14 amino acids long. The CDR3 DNA is TGTGCCAGCAGCGTGCCAGGGATTCACTATGGCTACACCTTC. Its protein is CASSVPGIHYGYTF. Filled out from reference TRBV9 and TRBJ1-2, the complete variable domain reads DSGVTQTPKHLITATGQRVTLRCSPRSGDLSVYWYQQSLDQGLQFLIQYYNGEERAKGNILERFSAQQFPDLHSELNLSSLELGDSALYFCASSVPGIHYGYTFGSGTRLTVV.

The rearrangement uses TRBV28 and TRBJ2-1, with 8 bases aligning to TRBD1. The length of the CDR3 is 15 residues. The J segment lost 5 bases and the V segment lost 2 bases, leaving 5 bases of the junction unmatched. Germline V lookup: CDR1 MDHEN, CDR2 SYDVKM. The CDR3 protein is CASSLDRGQNNEQFF. As DNA, the CDR3 is TGTGCCAGCAGTTTAGACAGGGGCCAAAACAATGAGCAGTTCTTC.

The chain links TRBV9 to TRBJ1-3, with TRBD1 matching 7 bases. Germline CDR1 and CDR2: SGDLS and YYNGEE. There are 16 residues in the CDR3. With 1 base clipped from V and 2 bases from J, the junction kept 6 bases outside the gene matches. The CDR3 protein is CASSVYTGAAGNTIYF. The CDR3 nucleotides are TGTGCCAGCAGCGTATATACAGGGGCAGCTGGAAACACCATATATTTT.

This clone occurred once. The genes are TRBV6-5 and TRBJ2-7, with a weak D call TRBD2 (6 bases). Germline V gives CDR1 MNHEY, CDR2 SVGAGI. This CDR3 contains 14 residues. Trimming removed 2 bases at V and 2 bases at J, with 10 bases between. This chain's CDR3 is CASSYGPGAYEQYV. As DNA, the CDR3 is TGTGCCAGCAGTTACGGGCCGGGGGCCTACGAGCAGTACGTC.

This clone was seen once. This chain connects TRBV9 to TRBJ2-7, with 9 bases that match TRBD1. V lost 3 bases to trimming and J lost 2 bases; unmatched junction nucleotides: 6. CDR3 length equals 15 residues. Germline V lookup: CDR1 SGDLS, CDR2 YYNGEE. As DNA, the CDR3 is TGTGCCAGCAGCGCGGACAGGGGTATGGCCTACGAGCAGTACTTC. This encodes CASSADRGMAYEQYF.

This rearrangement joins TRBV20-1 to TRBJ1-5; D possibly corresponds to TRBD1 (6 bases). The CDR3 extends over 15 amino acids. V gave up 3 bases and J gave up 1 base, with 13 bases separating them. CDR1 is DFQATT, CDR2 SNEGSKA, per germline (reference sequence). The CDR3 region is CSASLGRGSNQPQHF. As DNA, the CDR3 is TGCAGTGCTAGTCTAGGCAGGGGAAGCAATCAGCCCCAGCATTTT.

This chain joins TRBV2 and TRBJ1-3, with D uncertain. Trimming removed 3 bases from V and 1 base from J, with 10 bases in between. The V gene's germline CDR1 is SNHLY and CDR2 FYNNEI. CDR3 length: 15 amino acids. As DNA, the CDR3 is TGTGCCAGCAGTGACAGGTCATCGTCTGGAAACACCATATATTTT. Translation: CASSDRSSSGNTIYF.

The CDR3 sequence is CASSLTGTGELFF. Written as DNA, the CDR3 is TGTGCCAGCAGTCTCACGGGTACCGGGGAGCTGTTTTTT. The chain couples TRBV6-4 to TRBJ2-2; D ambiguous. The length of the CDR3 is 13 residues. Germline-derived CDR1 and CDR2 are MRHNA and SNTAGT. Trimming took off 5 bases at V and 5 bases at J, with 9 bases between the two ends.

The V call is TRBV19, the J call TRBJ1-2; unclear D gene. This CDR3 is 15 amino acids long. Germline CDR1 LNHDA, CDR2 SQIVND (reference sequence). V shed 4 bases and J shed 8 bases, with 20 bases lying between them. The CDR3 is CASSTLTRANWGYTF. The CDR3 bases are TGTGCCAGTAGTACACTGACAAGAGCTAACTGGGGCTACACCTTC.

The gene calls are TRBV6-1 and TRBJ2-1, with 16 nucleotides matching TRBD2. The CDR3 consists of 20 residues. V lost 0 bases, J lost 0 bases, and 5 bases stayed unmatched. From germline, CDR1 is MNHNS and CDR2 SASEGT. The CDR3 region has the DNA TGTGCCAGCAGTGAAGCGGGACTAGCGGGGGGGCCGTTCTCCTACAATGAGCAGTTCTTC. Translated: CASSEAGLAGGPFSYNEQFF.